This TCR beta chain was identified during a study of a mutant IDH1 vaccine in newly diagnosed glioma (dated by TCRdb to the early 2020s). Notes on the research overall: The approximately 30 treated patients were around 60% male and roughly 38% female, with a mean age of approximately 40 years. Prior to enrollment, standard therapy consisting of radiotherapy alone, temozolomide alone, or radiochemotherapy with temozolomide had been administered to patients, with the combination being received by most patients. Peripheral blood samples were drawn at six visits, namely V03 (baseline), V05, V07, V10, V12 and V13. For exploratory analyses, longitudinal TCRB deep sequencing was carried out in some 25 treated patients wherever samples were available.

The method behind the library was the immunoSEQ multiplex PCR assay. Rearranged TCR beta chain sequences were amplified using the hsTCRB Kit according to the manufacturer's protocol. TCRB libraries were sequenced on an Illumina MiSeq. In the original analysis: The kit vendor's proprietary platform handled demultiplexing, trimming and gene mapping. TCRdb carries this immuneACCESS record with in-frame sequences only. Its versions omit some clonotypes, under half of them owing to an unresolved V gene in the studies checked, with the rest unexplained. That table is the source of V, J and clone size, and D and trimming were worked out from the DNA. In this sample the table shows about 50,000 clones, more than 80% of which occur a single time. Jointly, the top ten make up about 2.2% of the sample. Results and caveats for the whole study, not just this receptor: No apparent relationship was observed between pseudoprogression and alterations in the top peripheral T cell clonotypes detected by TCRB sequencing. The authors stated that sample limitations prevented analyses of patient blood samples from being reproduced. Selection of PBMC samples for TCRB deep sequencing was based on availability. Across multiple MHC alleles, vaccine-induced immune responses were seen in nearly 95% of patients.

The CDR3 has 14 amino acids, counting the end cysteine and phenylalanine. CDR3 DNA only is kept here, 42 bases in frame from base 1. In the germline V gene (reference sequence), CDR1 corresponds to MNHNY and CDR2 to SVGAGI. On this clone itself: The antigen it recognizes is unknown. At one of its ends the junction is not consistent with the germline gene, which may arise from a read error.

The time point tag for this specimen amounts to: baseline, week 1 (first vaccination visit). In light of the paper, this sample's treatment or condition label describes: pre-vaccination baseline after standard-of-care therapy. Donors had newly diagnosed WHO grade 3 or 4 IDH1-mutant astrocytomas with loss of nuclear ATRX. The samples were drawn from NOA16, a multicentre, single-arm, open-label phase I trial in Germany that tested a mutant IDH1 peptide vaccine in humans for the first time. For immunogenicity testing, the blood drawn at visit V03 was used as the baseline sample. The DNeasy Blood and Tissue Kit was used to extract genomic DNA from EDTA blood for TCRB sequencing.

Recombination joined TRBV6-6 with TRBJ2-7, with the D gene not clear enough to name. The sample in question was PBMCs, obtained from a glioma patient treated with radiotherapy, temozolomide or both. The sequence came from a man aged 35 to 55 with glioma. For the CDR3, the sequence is CASSPIDPPSNRDF. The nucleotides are TGTGCCAGCAGCCCAATAGACCCACCAAGCAACCGGGACTTC.